Listed below are T cell receptor beta chains from one sample, sequenced in a study of T cells in Graves' hyperthyroidism and ophthalmopathy. TCRdb passed the multiplex PCR reads through MiXCR, listing each CDR3 protein once. The repertoire includes a few hundred thousand distinct CDR3 sequences, approximately 18% of them detected once, and 40% sits in the top ten. Sequences were obtained from blood. These receptors all stem from a man between 18 and 29 years old with Graves' ophthalmopathy. CDR3s include the opening cysteine and the closing phenylalanine or tryptophan. D genes are given only for firm matches. Not all rows give a size; the values are once, few, many and, for expanded clones, a class.

J gene | V gene | clone size | D gene | CDR3 protein | CDR3 DNA
TRBJ1-4 | TRBV5-5 | few | . | CASSLEEGVSRLFF | TGTGCCAGCAGCTTGGAGGAGGGGGTCTCACGACTGTTTTTT
TRBJ2-5 | TRBV6-1 | many | TRBD1 | CASSEGAGGYETQYF | TGTGCCAGCAGTGAAGGGGCAGGGGGCTATGAGACCCAGTACTTC
TRBJ1-2 | TRBV5-6 | few | . | CASSFPGTVGYTF | TGTGCCAGCAGCTTCCCCGGGACGGTTGGCTACACCTTC
TRBJ2-5 | TRBV20-1 | many | TRBD1 | CSATGQGASAETQYF | TGCAGTGCTACGGGACAGGGGGCTTCGGCAGAGACCCAGTACTTC
TRBJ1-1 | TRBV3-1 | . | TRBD1 | CASSQADPGTGSKAFF | TGTGCCAGCAGCCAGGCTGACCCCGGGACAGGTTCTAAAGCTTTCTTT
TRBJ2-4 | TRBV19 | few | . | CASSIEGQRKAKNIQYF | TGTGCCAGTAGTATAGAGGGACAACGAAAAGCCAAAAACATTCAGTACTTC
TRBJ2-3 | TRBV5-1 | few | TRBD2 | CASSSSGGRAYF | TGCGCCAGCAGCTCTAGCGGGGGGCGGGCGTATTTT
TRBJ1-1 | TRBV9 | many | . | CASSVGLMNTEAFF | TGTGCCAGCAGCGTAGGACTCATGAACACTGAAGCTTTCTTT
TRBJ1-6 | TRBV27 | . | . | CASSLSRENNSPLHF | TGTGCCAGCAGTTTAAGCAGGGAAAATAATTCACCCCTCCACTTT
TRBJ2-6 | TRBV6-1 | few | TRBD1 | CASSLPTGLAGANVLTF | TGTGCCAGCAGTCTCCCGACAGGGCTAGCAGGGGCCAACGTCCTGACTTTC
TRBJ1-2 | TRBV3-1 | many | . | CASSKSPNYGYTF | TGTGCCAGCAGCAAGTCACCGAACTATGGCTACACCTTC
TRBJ2-7 | TRBV7-6 | many | . | CASSSTIQGARFYEQYF | TGTGCCAGCAGCTCGACCATACAGGGAGCGAGATTCTACGAGCAGTACTTC
TRBJ1-4 | TRBV5-1 | many | . | CASSPEGSTNEKLFF | TGCGCCAGCAGCCCGGAGGGATCAACTAATGAAAAACTGTTTTTT
TRBJ2-3 | TRBV5-1 | few | . | CASSLPSPQGPSTDTQYF | TGCGCCAGCAGCCTACCTTCCCCCCAGGGGCCAAGCACAGATACGCAGTATTTT
TRBJ2-7 | TRBV2 | many | . | CASSVYRDSYEQYF | TGTGCCAGCAGTGTATACAGGGACTCCTACGAGCAGTACTTC
TRBJ1-1 | TRBV11-2 | many | TRBD1 | CASRWTGYAEAFF | TGTGCCAGCAGATGGACAGGGTACGCTGAAGCTTTCTTT
TRBJ1-2 | TRBV10-2 | . | . | CASSEWNPRGAHGYTF | TGCGCCAGCAGTGAGTGGAACCCGCGAGGGGCGCATGGCTACACCTTC
TRBJ1-1 | TRBV19 | few | TRBD1 | CASSTQPGTGDFF | TGTGCCAGTAGTACCCAACCCGGGACAGGCGATTTCTTT
TRBJ1-1 | TRBV6-1 | many | . | CASSEVLATEAFF | TGTGCCAGCAGTGAAGTCTTGGCCACTGAAGCTTTCTTT
TRBJ1-3 | TRBV3-1 | many | TRBD1 | CASSLTGGNTIYF | TGTGCCAGCAGCCTGACAGGGGGAAACACCATATATTTT
TRBJ2-1 | TRBV3-1 | many | . | CASSQDRGGANEQFF | TGTGCCAGCAGCCAAGATCGCGGCGGGGCCAATGAGCAGTTCTTC
TRBJ1-1 | TRBV9 | many | TRBD1 | CASSPRDRSKGTEAFF | TGTGCCAGCAGCCCCCGGGACAGGTCGAAAGGAACTGAAGCTTTCTTT
TRBJ1-5 | TRBV20-1 | many | . | CSARGPINQPQHF | TGCAGTGCTAGGGGGCCCATTAATCAGCCCCAGCATTTT
TRBJ1-2 | TRBV6-1 | many | . | CASSTGENYNYGYTF | TGTGCCAGCAGTACCGGAGAGAACTACAACTATGGCTACACCTTC
TRBJ2-1 | TRBV15 | . | . | CATSRRTGARNSHNEQFF | TGTGCCACCAGCCGAAGAACCGGGGCCCGAAATTCCCACAATGAGCAGTTCTTC
TRBJ1-4 | TRBV27 | few | TRBD1 | CASSLLGQGYEKLFF | TGTGCCAGCAGTTTATTAGGACAGGGTTATGAAAAACTGTTTTTT
TRBJ1-1 | TRBV19 | . | . | CASSIGRAFTEAFF | TGTGCCAGTAGTATTGGCAGGGCGTTCACTGAAGCTTTCTTT
TRBJ2-1 | TRBV12-3/TRBV12-4 | few | . | CASSSRAGVYNEQFF | TGTGCCAGCAGCTCCAGGGCAGGGGTGTACAATGAGCAGTTCTTC
TRBJ2-7 | TRBV7-2 | many | . | CASSTYTSSYEQYF | TGTGCCAGCAGCACCTACACGAGCTCCTACGAGCAGTACTTC
TRBJ1-4 | TRBV2 | many | TRBD1 | CGQGTGLEKLFF | TGTGGCCAGGGGACAGGGCTGGAAAAACTGTTTTTT
TRBJ2-7 | TRBV2 | . | TRBD1 | CASSQSGQALEQYF | TGTGCCAGCAGTCAGTCGGGACAGGCCCTCGAGCAGTACTTC
TRBJ1-1 | TRBV3-1 | many | . | CASSQAIRSTEAFF | TGTGCCAGCAGCCAAGCCATCCGGAGCACTGAAGCTTTCTTT
TRBJ1-4 | TRBV3-1 | many | . | CASSPGAYNEKLFF | TGTGCCAGCAGCCCCGGGGCCTATAATGAAAAACTGTTTTTT
TRBJ1-2 | TRBV6-1 | . | TRBD1 | CASSPPGTDTGFGYTF | TGTGCCAGCAGTCCCCCCGGGACAGACACCGGGTTTGGCTACACCTTC
TRBJ1-4 | TRBV9 | many | . | CASSVGRTNEKLFF | TGTGCCAGCAGCGTAGGACGGACGAATGAAAAACTGTTTTTT
TRBJ2-7 | TRBV15 | . | . | CATRGDGSYEQYF | TGTGCCACCCGCGGGGACGGTTCCTACGAGCAGTACTTC
TRBJ2-7 | TRBV7-2 | many | TRBD2 | CASTPWASGGAYEQYF | TGTGCCAGCACCCCCTGGGCTAGCGGGGGAGCCTACGAGCAGTACTTC
TRBJ2-1 | TRBV7-8 | few | . | CASSLEYTGSQFF | TGTGCCAGCAGCTTAGAATATACCGGATCCCAGTTCTTC
TRBJ2-5 | TRBV20-1 | many | . | CSARVGGIQETQYF | TGCAGTGCTAGAGTGGGTGGTATCCAAGAGACCCAGTACTTC
TRBJ2-7 | TRBV19 | many | TRBD1 | CASSIIGRLGQENYEQYF | TGTGCCAGTAGTATAATCGGCCGTCTGGGACAGGAGAACTACGAGCAGTACTTC
TRBJ1-5 | TRBV28 | few | . | CASSFPASNQPQHF | TGTGCCAGCAGTTTTCCAGCCAGCAATCAGCCCCAGCATTTT
TRBJ2-4 | TRBV18 | . | TRBD1 | CASSRGTGENIQYF | TGTGCCAGCTCACGCGGGACAGGGGAAAACATTCAGTACTTC
TRBJ1-4 | TRBV10-3 | many | TRBD1 | CAISQGAATNEKLFF | TGTGCCATCAGTCAGGGGGCTGCAACTAATGAAAAACTGTTTTTT
TRBJ2-1 | TRBV6-1 | . | . | CASRKDSLNEQFF | TGTGCCAGCAGAAAAGACAGCCTCAATGAGCAGTTCTTC
TRBJ1-2 | TRBV5-1 | many | . | CASSLQGDSYYGYTF | TGCGCCAGCAGCCTCCAAGGGGACTCTTACTATGGCTACACCTTC
TRBJ2-3 | TRBV7-8 | many | . | CASSIEGGSTDTQYF | TGTGCCAGCAGCATTGAGGGGGGTAGCACAGATACGCAGTATTTT
TRBJ2-3 | TRBV20-1 | many | . | CSALEVTDTQYF | TGCAGTGCTCTGGAGGTCACAGATACGCAGTATTTT